This record covers a single TCR beta chain. No antigen is known for it. It has no much larger one-base neighbor in the sample; base qualities were not kept. TCR CDR3 regions were amplified from genomic DNA by multiplex PCR using the deep immunoSEQ assay. Extracted genomic DNA from each cell subset was distributed evenly across all wells of several immunoSEQ 96-well plates, and each plate was treated as a replicate. For sorted subsets, each replicate PCR was loaded with about 0.2 ug genomic DNA, equivalent to some 31,000 T cell genomes. Purified libraries were quantified with a Qubit 3.0 fluorometer, sized on a Bioanalyzer 2100, and re-quantified with the KAPA Library Quantification kit. Each immunoSEQ 96-well plate was sequenced on its own single-read 150-cycle Illumina NextSeq 550 flow cell. The source study handled its data this way. Because only junctional sequences without quality scores were contained in the immunoSEQ output, filtering matching that applied to full-length reads could not be performed. Sequences were annotated with PyIR, a Python wrapper for IgBLAST v1.9, using IMGT germline references to assign V/J genes and CDR3. Any read was removed if the V/J assignment was weak (E-value above 1e-6), the CDR3 was missing, or the read contained stop codons, out-of-frame junctions, or ambiguous translated residues. V3J clonotypes were defined as sequences sharing the same inferred V gene, J gene, and CDR3 amino acid sequence. Percentage overlap between repertoires was calculated by dividing the number of shared unique clonotypes by the size of the smaller repertoire. Three approaches were used to assess repertoire richness: RTK rarefaction, the Chao1 estimator, and Recon v2.1 estimates of unobserved clonotypes. Generation probabilities were computed with OLGA for all TCRbeta clonotypes obtained by the gDNA method from a handful of donors. This immuneACCESS table, as held by TCRdb, lists in-frame sequences with V and J called but not all clones. Of the missing ones, under half trace to an unresolved V gene in checked studies; the others have no known cause. V, J and clone size are taken as reported in that table, and D and trimming were inferred from the DNA itself. For this sample the table gives about 530,000 clones, of which 90% to 96% were detected only once. 0.06% of the sample lies in the top ten.

The germline V gene supplies CDR1 KGHSH and CDR2 LQKENI. Its CDR3 holds 12 amino acids, cysteine through phenylalanine. Here the CDR3 DNA is all that survives: 36 bases in frame from base 1. V is shortened by 2 bases, J by 4 bases, and the region joining them spans 6 bases. The donors were healthy, HIV-negative adults with no recently reported acute infections or vaccinations. Only Caucasian adults living in Nashville, Tennessee, USA were represented among the donors. CD4+ T cells were enriched through magnetic negative selection, after which naive cells were positively selected on CD45RA and the remaining negative fraction served as the memory subset. Blood was collected by leukapheresis, and PBMCs were isolated by Ficoll-Histopaque density gradient centrifugation and then cryopreserved in liquid nitrogen vapor phase. Analytical flow cytometry was used to check the purity and quantity of each magnetically sorted T cell population. From each sorted fraction, genomic DNA was isolated and quantified by UV absorbance on a Nanodrop 2000c.

This sample is part of a study of shared clonotypes between healthy human individuals (dated by TCRdb to 2018 to 2021). Turning to the overall study: Three men and a couple of women, aged 18 to 49 years, made up the cohort. For each donor, three plates each were used for CD4 naive and CD4 memory, two plates were used for CD8 naive, and one plate was used for CD8 memory. Blood TCR repertoires of roughly five healthy adults were deeply sequenced to estimate repertoire size and the extent of clonotype sharing between individuals. Libraries were prepared and TCR repertoires were sequenced by different laboratories using diverse techniques, in order to increase sequencing depth and limit assay-specific biases. Per donor, leukapheresis produced somewhere between about 0.94 and 10 billion PBMCs.

On the study overall, not on this receptor specifically: About 4.5% of naive CD4, 3.5% of naive CD8, roughly 2.4% of memory CD4, and 0.35% to 0.5% of memory CD8 clonotypes were shared across a few donors. Only blood was sampled, and tissue TCR repertoires likely differ from those in blood. Based on pairwise subsampling, the degree of clonotype sharing among donors was expected to be affected by sequencing depth. Rarefaction of sorted-subset datasets indicated incomplete sequencing despite the large sequencing depth. Estimated clonotype richness was generally larger for naive than for memory subsets. Clonotypes shared by all four sorted-subset donors showed higher generation probabilities than non-shared clonotypes. The small number of donors limited the genetic and exposure-history diversity represented.

Recombination connected TRBV18 to TRBJ2-7, with the identity of the D gene unclear. The sequenced material came from naive CD4+ T cells sorted from blood. The label giving this sample's cell subset or site can be read as: CD45RA+ positively selected. The source is a woman aged 25-40 years in good health. The sequenced DNA: TGTGCCAGCTCACCAACTGAGTACGAGCAGTACTTC. The resulting protein is CASSPTEYEQYF.